Following are 23 T cell receptor beta chains from one sample sequenced in a study of cytomegalovirus exposure and HLA in healthy donors (dated by TCRdb to about 2017). Library construction relied on the immunoSEQ multiplex PCR assay. For the multiplex PCR, a mixture combining 60 forward primers for TCR Vbeta segments and 13 reverse primers for TCR Jbeta segments was used. TCRdb provides this immuneACCESS table in a form limited to in-frame rearrangements. Some clones are lacking; in checked studies, under half of them reflect an unresolved V gene, and why the rest are absent is not known. This sample's clone table shows fewer than 200,000 clones. The top ten clonotypes cover over 1% of the sample. Sequencing was performed on PBMCs. These receptors originate from a woman in her fifties or sixties in good health and CMV-seronegative.

The genes are TRBV7-9 and TRBJ1-3, with D possibly TRBD1 on 5 matching bases. The germline V gene has CDR1 SEHNR and CDR2 FQNEAQ (reference sequence). This CDR3 comprises 15 residues. The V gene lost 10 bases and the J gene lost 0 bases, with 16 bases spanning the gap. The CDR3 sequence: CAIARDSPSGNTIYF. The CDR3 nucleotides are TGTGCCATCGCCCGAGACAGTCCCTCTGGAAACACCATATATTTT.

This sequence joins TRBV13 and TRBJ1-5, with D maybe TRBD1 (5 bases). The CDR3 length is 14 residues. The V end lost 8 bases, the J end lost 3 bases, and 14 bases lay between the germline ends. CDR1 and CDR2 (germline): PRHDT, FYEKMQ (reference sequence). CDR3 DNA sequence: TGTGCCAGCTCGTCCAGGGCTGACAATCAGCCCCAGCATTTT. It specifies CASSSRADNQPQHF.

The chain uses TRBV7-7 and TRBJ2-1, with 9 bases identical to TRBD1. With 0 bases clipped from V and 8 bases from J, the junction kept 5 bases outside the gene matches. In germline, CDR1 is SSHAT, CDR2 FNYEAQ (reference sequence). The CDR3 covers 15 residues. The CDR3 DNA follows: TGTGCCAGCAGCTTAGCTCCTGACAGGGGGGATGAGCAGTTCTTC. It translates to CASSLAPDRGDEQFF.

The J gene is TRBJ2-7, the V gene TRBV2; D is possibly TRBD1 (5 bases). Germline CDR1 is SNHLY and CDR2 is FYNNEI. The CDR3 length is 16 residues. V gave up 4 bases and J gave up 2 bases, with 18 bases separating them. This CDR3 reads CASSGSPTAATYEQYF. In DNA form, the CDR3 reads TGTGCCAGCAGTGGGAGCCCGACAGCCGCCACCTACGAGCAGTACTTC.

V gene TRBV14 combines with J gene TRBJ1-2, with 7 bases lining up with TRBD1. CDR1 is SGHDN, CDR2 FVKESK, per germline. The CDR3 contains 14 residues. The J segment lost 0 bases and the V segment lost 3 bases, leaving 1 base of the junction unmatched. The CDR3 region is CASSHDRANYGYTF. The CDR3 DNA follows: TGTGCCAGCAGCCACGACAGGGCTAACTATGGCTACACCTTC.

The chain has TRBV28 and TRBJ1-1, with 7 bases fitting TRBD1. This CDR3 spans 15 amino acids. V lost 2 bases, J lost 4 bases, and 7 bases stayed unmatched. Germline values: CDR1 MDHEN, CDR2 SYDVKM. CDR3 sequence reads: CASSLIGTATTEAFF. DNA of the CDR3: TGTGCCAGCAGTTTAATCGGGACAGCTACCACTGAAGCTTTCTTT.

The genes are TRBV9 and TRBJ2-1; 10 bases fit TRBD2. This CDR3 spans 15 amino acids. V lost 0 bases to trimming and J lost 9 bases; unmatched junction nucleotides: 6. Germline lookup yields CDR1 SGDLS and CDR2 YYNGEE. The CDR3 loop is CASSVVGSGGREQFF. CDR3 in DNA: TGTGCCAGCAGCGTAGTAGGTAGCGGGGGGCGTGAGCAGTTCTTC.

The chain recombines TRBV5-4 with TRBJ2-7, with D uncertain. This CDR3 contains 12 residues. The V gene lost 4 bases and the J gene lost 7 bases, with 12 bases spanning the gap. In germline, CDR1 is SGHNT, CDR2 YYREEE (reference sequence). The CDR3 nucleotides are TGTGCCAGCAGCGCGCACTCCCGAGAGCAGTACTTC. Residues: CASSAHSREQYF.

The V gene is TRBV10-1, the J gene TRBJ2-5, with D uncertain. V was pared by 6 bases and J by 4 bases, with 12 bases between. The CDR3 contains 13 residues. CDR1 WNHNN and CDR2 SYGVQD come from the germline V gene (reference sequence). Written as DNA, the CDR3 is TGCGCCAGCAGCCCCCGATTCGGAGAGACCCAGTACTTC. This sequence encodes CASSPRFGETQYF.

The V call is TRBV25-1, the J call TRBJ1-4; tentative D call: TRBD1 (6 bases). Trimming shortened V by 1 base and J by 8 bases, and 14 bases separated the two germline ends. The V gene's germline CDR1 is MGHDK and CDR2 SYGVNS. The CDR3 covers 15 residues. This CDR3 reads CASSELRQGLEKLFF. CDR3 coding DNA: TGTGCCAGCAGTGAATTACGGCAGGGGCTCGAAAAACTGTTTTTT.

This sequence joins TRBV5-1 and TRBJ1-5, with D perhaps TRBD1 (5 bases). V dropped 4 bases and J dropped 2 bases, with 19 bases sitting between them. CDR1 and CDR2 from the germline V gene are SGHRS and YFSETQ. The CDR3 is 17 residues long. CDR3: CASSPEGTGNGNQPQHF. The CDR3 region has the DNA TGCGCCAGCAGCCCCGAAGGCACAGGTAACGGCAATCAGCCCCAGCATTTT.

The genes are TRBV27 and TRBJ1-4, with a weak D call TRBD1 (6 bases). V lost 4 bases and J 5 bases, leaving 8 bases between the germline ends. Germline values: CDR1 MNHEY, CDR2 SMNVEV (reference sequence). This CDR3 region has 13 residues. The CDR3 region is CASSYRENEKLFF. The CDR3 bases are TGTGCCAGCAGTTACAGGGAGAATGAAAAACTGTTTTTT.

The genes are TRBV18 and TRBJ1-5; D call uncertain. With 6 bases removed from V and 5 bases from J, the gap between germline ends came to 11 bases. The CDR3 runs to 13 residues. Germline CDR1 and CDR2: KGHSH and LQKENI. The CDR3 reads CASSRERDQPQHF. The CDR3 DNA reads TGTGCCAGCTCCCGGGAGAGGGATCAGCCCCAGCATTTT.

V usage is TRBV7-7 and J usage is TRBJ2-1; 9 bases map to TRBD1. The trim removed 5 bases at V and 2 bases at J, leaving 4 bases unmatched. The CDR3 runs to 15 residues. Germline values: CDR1 SSHAT, CDR2 FNYEAQ (reference sequence). CDR3 residues: CASSEGQGAYNEQFF. CDR3 coding DNA: TGTGCCAGCAGCGAGGGACAGGGAGCCTACAATGAGCAGTTCTTC.

The chain is built from TRBV6-5 and TRBJ1-2; D is uncertain. The V gene lost 2 bases and the J gene lost 5 bases, with 12 bases spanning the gap. The CDR3 loop spans 14 amino acids. CDR1 is MNHEY, CDR2 SVGAGI, per germline. The CDR3, as DNA: TGTGCCAGCAGTTACCCCCGACGGGTATATGGCTACACCTTC. Its translation is CASSYPRRVYGYTF.

The chain uses TRBV4-2 and TRBJ2-2, with D possibly TRBD2 on 5 matching bases. The length of the CDR3 is 17 residues. Trimming pared 1 base from V and 6 bases from J, leaving 18 bases between. Germline V gene sequence: CDR1 LGHNA, CDR2 YNFKEQ. The CDR3 reads CASSQGAESLGAGELFF. The CDR3 region has the DNA TGTGCCAGCAGCCAAGGAGCGGAGAGCCTCGGGGCCGGGGAGCTGTTTTTT.

The CDR3 region has the DNA TGCGCCAGCAGCTTGGCTAAATTCGGCACAGATACGCAGTATTTT. This encodes CASSLAKFGTDTQYF. The J gene is TRBJ2-3, the V gene TRBV5-1; the D is unclear. Germline V gene lookup returns CDR1 SGHRS and CDR2 YFSETQ. The CDR3 spans 15 residues. The germline V and J ends were trimmed by 0 bases and 1 base, with 9 bases remaining between them. Supplemented by reference TRBV5-1 and TRBJ2-3, the full variable domain reads KAGVTQTPRYLIKTRGQQVTLSCSPISGHRSVSWYQQTPGQGLQFLFEYFSETQRNKGNFPGRFSGRQFSNSRSEMNVSTLELGDSALYLCASSLAKFGTDTQYFGPGTRLTVL.

The J gene is TRBJ2-1, the V gene TRBV9; the match to TRBD2 covers 7 bases. CDR3 length: 16 residues. Germline V gene sequence: CDR1 SGDLS, CDR2 YYNGEE. V shed 4 bases, J shed 3 bases, and the junction held 10 bases outside the gene matches. The CDR3 sequence: CASSPRGGSLYNEQFF. The CDR3, as DNA: TGTGCCAGCAGCCCTAGGGGCGGGAGCCTCTACAATGAGCAGTTCTTC.

The V gene is TRBV7-8, the J gene TRBJ1-1; a weak D match, TRBD1 (5 bases). V was shortened by 3 bases and J by 5 bases, with 10 bases between the two germline ends. Germline lookup yields CDR1 SGHVS and CDR2 FQNEAQ. This CDR3 contains 13 residues. The CDR3 sequence is CASSFTGVTEAFF. As DNA, the CDR3 is TGTGCCAGCAGCTTTACGGGGGTGACTGAAGCTTTCTTT.

The chain joins TRBV5-1 to TRBJ1-2; 7 bases align to TRBD1. V lost 7 bases to trimming and J lost 4 bases; unmatched junction nucleotides: 16. CDR3 length: 16 residues. The germline CDR1 and CDR2 sequences are SGHRS and YFSETQ. The CDR3 sequence: CASHPAKTGDIYGYTF. The CDR3 DNA follows: TGCGCCAGCCATCCCGCGAAAACAGGGGACATCTATGGCTACACCTTC.

This chain links TRBV5-5 with TRBJ1-5, with 9 bases identical to TRBD1. Germline V gives CDR1 SGHKS, CDR2 YYEKEE (reference sequence). The CDR3 runs 15 residues. J was trimmed by 1 base and V by 3 bases; bases with no gene match: 2. CDR3 sequence reads: CASSSTGGSNQPQHF. The CDR3 DNA sequence: TGTGCCAGCAGCTCCACAGGGGGCAGCAATCAGCCCCAGCATTTT.

Notes on this clone: Other DNA sequences in this specimen translate into the identical CDR3. This sequence joins TRBV4-2 and TRBJ2-1; no reliable D call. The CDR3 totals 13 residues. The V end was cut by 3 bases, the J end by 9 bases, with 12 bases between. Germline V gives CDR1 LGHNA, CDR2 YNFKEQ. The CDR3 DNA reads TGTGCCAGCAGCCAGGAAGGATGGGCTGAGCAGTTCTTC. The encoded protein is CASSQEGWAEQFF.

The chain is built from TRBV4-2 and TRBJ1-1; perhaps TRBD1 as D (6 bases). This CDR3 comprises 13 residues. Trimming removed 2 bases from V and 7 bases from J, with 11 bases in between. Germline-derived CDR1 and CDR2 are LGHNA and YNFKEQ. In DNA, the CDR3 is TGTGCCAGCAGCCAACAGGGGAAGAATGAAGCTTTCTTT. Residues: CASSQQGKNEAFF.